The clone carrying this TCR beta chain was detected a few times. Its antigen is not identified. The data stem from a study of cytomegalovirus exposure and HLA in healthy donors. Whole-study context: Earlier, 150 million to 200 million T cells were analyzed, and 90 million to 120 million unique TCR beta sequences were found among them.

Study-level points and caveats: A missense variant in DCLRE1C was later tied to TCR beta V- and J-gene trimming. CMV antigen specificity of a few CMV-associated chains was confirmed in vitro. Apart from CMV serostatus, no immune exposure information was available.

In the PCR, 60 Vbeta and 13 Jbeta primers were used. Method: immunoSEQ multiplex PCR; TCRdb's copy keeps in-frame clones and lacks some. The table records over 150,000 clones, roughly 87% of them present only once. Germline assignment: CDR1 MNHEY and CDR2 SVGAGI. The CDR3 is 14 residues long. Trimming stripped 6 bases from V and 0 bases from J, with 9 bases between. J is TRBJ1-5 and V is TRBV6-5; a weak D match, TRBD1 (6 bases). This sequence originates from a man aged 45-65 years in good health and CMV-seronegative. Sequencing input: PBMCs. CDR3 in amino acids: CASSGQYSNQPQHF. The CDR3 bases are TGTGCCAGCAGCGGACAGTATAGCAATCAGCCCCAGCATTTT.